This T cell receptor beta chain is drawn from a study of blood T cell repertoires in COVID-19. For the study at large: Whether acute or convalescent, the COVID-19 samples came from the United States, Italy and Spain.

Using immunoSEQ multiplex PCR, the repertoire was profiled, and TCRdb retains in-frame clones only, with some absent. The data show fewer than 200,000 clones, 82% seen once. In germline, CDR1 is LGHDT, CDR2 YNNKEL (reference sequence). V lost 0 bases to trimming and J lost 2 bases, with 8 bases between them. The CDR3 is 15 residues long. The J gene is TRBJ1-3, the V gene TRBV3-1 (or the pseudogene TRBV3-2); D ambiguous. The receptor was isolated from a woman between 70 and 85 years old with acute or convalescent COVID-19. Sequenced input: peripheral blood. CDR3 bases: TGTGCCAGCAGCCAAGATACAGTCCCTGGAAACACCATATATTTT. This gives the protein CASSQDTVPGNTIYF.